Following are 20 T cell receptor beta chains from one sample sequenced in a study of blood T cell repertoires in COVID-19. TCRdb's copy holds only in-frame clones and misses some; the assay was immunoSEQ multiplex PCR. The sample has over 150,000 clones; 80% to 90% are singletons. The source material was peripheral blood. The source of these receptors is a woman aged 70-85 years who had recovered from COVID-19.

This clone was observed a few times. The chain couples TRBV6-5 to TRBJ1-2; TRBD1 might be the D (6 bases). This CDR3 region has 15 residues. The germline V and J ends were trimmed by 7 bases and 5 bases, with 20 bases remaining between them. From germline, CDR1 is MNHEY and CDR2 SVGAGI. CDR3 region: CASTRGGPPWYGYTF. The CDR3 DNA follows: TGTGCCAGCACCCGGGGGGGGCCGCCATGGTATGGCTACACCTTC.

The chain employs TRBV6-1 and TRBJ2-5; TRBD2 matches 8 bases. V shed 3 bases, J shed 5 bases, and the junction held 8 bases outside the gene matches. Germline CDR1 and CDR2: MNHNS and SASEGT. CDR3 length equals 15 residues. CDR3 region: CASSDGTRGAETQYF. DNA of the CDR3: TGTGCCAGCAGTGACGGGACTAGAGGGGCGGAGACCCAGTACTTC.

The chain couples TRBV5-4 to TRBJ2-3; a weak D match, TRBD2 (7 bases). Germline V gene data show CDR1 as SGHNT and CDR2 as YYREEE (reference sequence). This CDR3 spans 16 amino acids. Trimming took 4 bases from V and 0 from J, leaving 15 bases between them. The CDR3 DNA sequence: TGTGCCAGCAGCGGGGGGGCTGGCCCTAGCACAGATACGCAGTATTTT. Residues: CASSGGAGPSTDTQYF.

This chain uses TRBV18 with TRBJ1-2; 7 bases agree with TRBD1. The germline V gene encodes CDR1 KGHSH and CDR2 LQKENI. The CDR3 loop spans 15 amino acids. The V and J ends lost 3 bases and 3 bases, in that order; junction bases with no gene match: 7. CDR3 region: CASSPRQGGDYGYTF. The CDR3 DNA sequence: TGTGCCAGCTCACCTAGACAGGGAGGAGACTATGGCTACACCTTC.

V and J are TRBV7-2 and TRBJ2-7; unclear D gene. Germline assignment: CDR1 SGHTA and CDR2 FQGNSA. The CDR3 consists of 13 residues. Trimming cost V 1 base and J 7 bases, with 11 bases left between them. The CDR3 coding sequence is TGTGCCAGCAGCTTAGGAGTCCCACGGGAGCAGTACTTC. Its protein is CASSLGVPREQYF.

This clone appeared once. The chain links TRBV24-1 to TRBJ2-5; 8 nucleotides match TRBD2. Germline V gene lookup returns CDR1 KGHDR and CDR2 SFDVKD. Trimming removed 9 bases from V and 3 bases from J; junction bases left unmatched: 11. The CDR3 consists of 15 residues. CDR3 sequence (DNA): TGTGCCACCGGGCTTGGACTAGCCGACGAAGAGACCCAGTACTTC. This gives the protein CATGLGLADEETQYF.

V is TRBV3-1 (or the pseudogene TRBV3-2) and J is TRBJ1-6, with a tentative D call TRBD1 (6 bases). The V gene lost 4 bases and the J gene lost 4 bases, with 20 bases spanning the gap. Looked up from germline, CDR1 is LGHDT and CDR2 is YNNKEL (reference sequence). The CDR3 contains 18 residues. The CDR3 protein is CASSPKLQGWGYNSPLHF. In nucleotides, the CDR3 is TGTGCCAGCAGCCCCAAATTACAGGGTTGGGGGTATAATTCACCCCTCCACTTT.

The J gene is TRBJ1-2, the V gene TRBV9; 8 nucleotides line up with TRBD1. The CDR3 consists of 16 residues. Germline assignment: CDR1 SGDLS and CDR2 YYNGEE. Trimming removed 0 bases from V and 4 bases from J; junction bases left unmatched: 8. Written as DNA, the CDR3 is TGTGCCAGCAGCGTAGAACCGACAGGGGCTTCCTATGGCTACACCTTC. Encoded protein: CASSVEPTGASYGYTF. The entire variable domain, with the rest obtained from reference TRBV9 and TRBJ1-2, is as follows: DSGVTQTPKHLITATGQRVTLRCSPRSGDLSVYWYQQSLDQGLQFLIQYYNGEERAKGNILERFSAQQFPDLHSELNLSSLELGDSALYFCASSVEPTGASYGYTFGSGTRLTVV.

CDR3 residues: CASSPDYSNQPQHF. For the CDR3, the DNA is TGTGCCAGTAGCCCAGACTATAGCAATCAGCCCCAGCATTTT. The V call is TRBV19, the J call TRBJ1-5; no reliable D call. The CDR3 totals 14 residues. Germline assignment: CDR1 LNHDA and CDR2 SQIVND (reference sequence). Trimming took 6 bases from V and 0 from J, leaving 9 bases between them.

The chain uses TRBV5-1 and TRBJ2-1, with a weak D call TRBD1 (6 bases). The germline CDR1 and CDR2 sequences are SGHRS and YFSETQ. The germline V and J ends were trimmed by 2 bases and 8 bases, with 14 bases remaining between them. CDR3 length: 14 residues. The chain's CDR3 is CASSLLQGIDEQFF. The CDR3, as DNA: TGCGCCAGCAGCTTACTACAGGGTATCGATGAGCAGTTCTTC.

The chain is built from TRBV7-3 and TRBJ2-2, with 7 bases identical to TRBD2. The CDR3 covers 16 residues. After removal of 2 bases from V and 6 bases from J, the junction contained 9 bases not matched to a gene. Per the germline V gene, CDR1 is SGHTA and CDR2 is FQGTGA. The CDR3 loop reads CASSLGGRSGAGELFF. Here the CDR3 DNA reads TGTGCCAGCAGCTTAGGCGGGAGATCGGGGGCCGGGGAGCTGTTTTTT.

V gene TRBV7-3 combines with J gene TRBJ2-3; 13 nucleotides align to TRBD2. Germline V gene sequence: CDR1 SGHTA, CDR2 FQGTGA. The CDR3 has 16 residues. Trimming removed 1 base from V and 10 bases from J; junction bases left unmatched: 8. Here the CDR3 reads CASSLNGGLAGDPQYF. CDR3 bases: TGTGCCAGCAGCTTAAATGGTGGACTAGCGGGGGACCCGCAGTATTTT.

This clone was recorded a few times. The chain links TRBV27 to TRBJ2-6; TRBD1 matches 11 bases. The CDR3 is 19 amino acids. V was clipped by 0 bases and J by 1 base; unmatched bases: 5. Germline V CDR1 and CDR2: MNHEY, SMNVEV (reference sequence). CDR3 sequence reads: CASSLSDRDRGSGANVLTF. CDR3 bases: TGTGCCAGCAGTTTATCCGACCGGGACAGGGGGTCTGGGGCCAACGTCCTGACTTTC.

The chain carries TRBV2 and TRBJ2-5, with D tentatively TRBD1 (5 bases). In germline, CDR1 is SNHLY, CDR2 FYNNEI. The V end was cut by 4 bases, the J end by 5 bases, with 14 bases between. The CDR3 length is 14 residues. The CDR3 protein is CASSAGRVGETQYF. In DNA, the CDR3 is TGTGCCAGCAGTGCGGGCAGGGTGGGGGAGACCCAGTACTTC.

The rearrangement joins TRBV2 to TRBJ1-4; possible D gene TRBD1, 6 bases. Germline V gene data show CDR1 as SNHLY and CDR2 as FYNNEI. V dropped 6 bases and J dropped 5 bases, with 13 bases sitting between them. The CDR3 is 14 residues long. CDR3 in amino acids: CASSDDRKNEKLFF. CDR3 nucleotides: TGTGCCAGCAGCGACGACAGGAAGAATGAAAAACTGTTTTTT.

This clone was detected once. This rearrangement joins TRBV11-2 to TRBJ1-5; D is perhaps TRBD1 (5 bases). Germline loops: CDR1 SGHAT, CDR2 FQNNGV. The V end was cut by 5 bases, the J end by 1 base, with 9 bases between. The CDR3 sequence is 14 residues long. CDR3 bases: TGTGCCAGCAGCCGTGGGGGGAGCAATCAGCCCCAGCATTTT. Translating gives CASSRGGSNQPQHF.

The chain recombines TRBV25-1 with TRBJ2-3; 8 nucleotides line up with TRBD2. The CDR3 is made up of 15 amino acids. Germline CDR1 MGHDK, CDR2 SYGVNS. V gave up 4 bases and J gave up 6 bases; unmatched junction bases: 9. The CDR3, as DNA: TGTGCCAGCAGTGGGGCGGGAGGCCCTGGGGATACGCAGTATTTT. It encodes CASSGAGGPGDTQYF.

In DNA form, the CDR3 reads TGTGCCAGCAGTTGGGGCGGGAGAGATACGCAGTATTTT. Protein product: CASSWGGRDTQYF. This sequence joins TRBV28 and TRBJ2-3, with 7 bases identical to TRBD2. The CDR3 contains 13 residues. CDR1 is MDHEN and CDR2 is SYDVKM in the germline V gene. Trimming at V came to 4 bases and at J to 5 bases, leaving 3 bases not matched to a gene. The full variable domain, in which reference TRBV28 and TRBJ2-3 provide the parts outside the CDR3, is DVKVTQSSRYLVKRTGEKVFLECVQDMDHENMFWYRQDPGLGLRLIYFSYDVKMKEKGDIPEGYSVSREKKERFSLILESASTNQTSMYLCASSWGGRDTQYFGPGTRLTVL.

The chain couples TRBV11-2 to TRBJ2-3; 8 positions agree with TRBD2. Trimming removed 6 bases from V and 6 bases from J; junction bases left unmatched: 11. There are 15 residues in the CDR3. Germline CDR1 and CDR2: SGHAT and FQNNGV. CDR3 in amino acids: CASRPAGDPMDTQYF. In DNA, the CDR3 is TGTGCCAGCAGGCCAGCGGGGGACCCTATGGATACGCAGTATTTT. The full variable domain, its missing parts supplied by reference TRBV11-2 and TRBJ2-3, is EAGVAQSPRYKIIEKRQSVAFWCNPISGHATLYWYQQILGQGPKLLIQFQNNGVVDDSQLPKDRFSAERLKGVDSTLKIQPAKLEDSAVYLCASRPAGDPMDTQYFGPGTRLTVL.

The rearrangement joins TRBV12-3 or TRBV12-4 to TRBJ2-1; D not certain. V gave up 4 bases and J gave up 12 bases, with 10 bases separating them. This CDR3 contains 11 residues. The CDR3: CASSSLERQFF. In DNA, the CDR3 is TGTGCCAGCAGTTCCCTAGAAAGGCAGTTCTTC.